Included here is one T cell receptor beta chain sequence, with context. Repertoires were generated with immunoSEQ multiplex PCR, while TCRdb's copy carries only in-frame clones and drops some. The repertoire has tens of thousands of clones, approximately 90% of them found once; the top ten carry around 10%. These data belong to a study of sequential checkpoint blockade in melanoma. About the research overall: Each arm's sequence ended with maintenance nivolumab.

CDR3 length: 16 residues. CDR1 is LGHNA, CDR2 YNFKEQ, per germline. With 0 bases clipped from V and 8 bases from J, the junction kept 8 bases outside the gene matches. Described treatment: randomized to nivolumab then ipilimumab (arm A) or the reverse (arm B). DNA-damaging chemotherapy had not been given to any patient beforehand. PBMC sorting kept live CD3+CD8+ cells without CD19 or CD56. Sequenced here: CD8+ T cells sorted from blood (inferred from file names), sampled from a patient given nivolumab and ipilimumab in sequence. The receptor was isolated from a human donor with melanoma. This sequence joins TRBV4-2 and TRBJ1-2; TRBD1 matches 11 bases. As DNA, the CDR3 is TGTGCCAGCAGCCAAGAGTCGGGGACAGGGGGATGGGGCTACACCTTC. It translates to CASSQESGTGGWGYTF.